This T cell receptor (beta chain) was documented in a study of blood T cell repertoires in COVID-19. Study background: The analysed material was cDNA or gDNA that came from T cells, B-cell-depleted T cells, or PBMCs.

TCRdb keeps only in-frame clones here, not all; method: immunoSEQ multiplex PCR. This sample has about 220,000 clones; 80% occur once, and the top ten carry 9.5% to 15%. The CDR3 runs to 18 residues. Germline V CDR1 and CDR2: GTSNPN, SVGIG (reference sequence). V was shortened by 3 bases and J by 1 base, with 23 bases between the two germline ends. This clonotype was sampled from a human donor in a cohort sampled during active COVID-19. The chain joins TRBV30 to TRBJ2-3; D remains unclear. The sample consisted of peripheral blood. The DNA for the CDR3 is TGTGCCTGGAGCGCTTTCTCCGGAGATTTTTCTGGCACAGATACGCAGTATTTT. As protein: CAWSAFSGDFSGTDTQYF.